This TCR beta chain stems from a study of blood T cell repertoires in COVID-19. Germline V gene lookup returns CDR1 SQVTM and CDR2 ANQGSEA. The CDR3 length is 13 residues. V gave up 4 bases and J gave up 1 base, with 10 bases separating them. Generated by immunoSEQ multiplex PCR, the TCRdb table keeps only in-frame clones and is missing some. The sample lists 200,000 or so clones; around 88% were seen once. The V call is TRBV29-1, the J call TRBJ1-2; no clear D gene. The specimen was PBMCs or T cells enriched from blood (not recorded which). The source of this sequence is a woman aged 40 to 50 with acute COVID-19. CDR3 region: CSVGAGINYGYTF. The CDR3 DNA sequence: TGCAGCGTTGGGGCAGGCATTAACTATGGCTACACCTTC.